These T cell receptor beta chains were read from a single sample in a study of shared clonotypes between healthy human individuals. The method was immunoSEQ multiplex PCR; TCRdb's version includes in-frame clones alone and lacks a portion of them. This sample yields millions of clones, of which around 90% are seen a single time; 0.14% belongs to the top ten. The sequenced material came from naive CD4+ T cells sorted from blood. These receptors came from a man aged 18 to 29 in good health. The CDR3 runs from the conserved cysteine through the conserved F or W. A D gene is named only where the DNA matches it firmly. Clone size is stated in some rows and not others, as once, few, many or a class when expanded.

clone_size d_call j_call v_call cdr3_aa cdr3_nt
NA NA TRBJ1-6 TRBV2 CASTPPGAGSPLHF TGTGCCAGCACCCCCCCCGGGGCCGGTTCACCCCTCCACTTT
once NA TRBJ1-5 TRBV15 CATRNSNQPQHF TGTGCCACCAGGAATAGCAATCAGCCCCAGCATTTT
NA TRBD2 TRBJ2-7 TRBV30 CAWSPLGTSGTYEQYF TGTGCCTGGAGTCCTCTCGGGACTAGCGGGACTTACGAGCAGTACTTC
NA TRBD2 TRBJ2-3 TRBV28 CASNGGYTDTQYF TGTGCCAGCAACGGGGGGTACACAGATACGCAGTATTTT
NA NA TRBJ1-4 TRBV28 CASSFKGLGSNEKLFF TGTGCCAGCAGTTTTAAGGGGTTAGGTTCTAATGAAAAACTGTTTTTT
NA TRBD2 TRBJ2-2 TRBV10-3 CAILRGTSDTGELFF TGTGCCATCTTACGAGGGACTAGCGACACCGGGGAGCTGTTTTTT
once NA TRBJ1-2 TRBV29-1 CSVVYPNYGYTF TGCAGCGTTGTATATCCTAACTATGGCTACACCTTC
NA NA TRBJ2-5 TRBV7-2 CASGPPAQETQYF TGTGCCAGCGGGCCTCCGGCTCAGGAGACCCAGTACTTC
NA TRBD1 TRBJ2-1 TRBV30 CAWSGGQGQYNEQFF TGTGCCTGGAGTGGCGGACAGGGGCAATACAATGAGCAGTTCTTC
once TRBD1 TRBJ2-2 TRBV19 CASSMGQGTGELFF TGTGCCAGTAGTATGGGACAGGGAACCGGGGAGCTGTTTTTT
NA NA TRBJ1-5 TRBV7-9 CASSLVNQPQHF TGTGCCAGCAGCTTGGTTAATCAGCCCCAGCATTTT
NA NA TRBJ2-2 TRBV7-9 CASRSPGQNTGELFF TGTGCCAGCAGGAGTCCGGGACAGAACACCGGGGAGCTGTTTTTT
NA NA TRBJ2-7 TRBV28 CASSFPLHIGEKVSYEQYF TGTGCCAGCAGTTTTCCCCTTCATATAGGGGAGAAGGTATCCTACGAGCAGTACTTC
NA TRBD1 TRBJ2-7 TRBV6-5 CASRGDRTAYEQYF TGTGCCAGCAGGGGGGACAGGACTGCCTACGAGCAGTACTTC
NA TRBD1 TRBJ1-3 TRBV9 CASSGVGQAGNTIYF TGTGCCAGCAGCGGTGTAGGACAGGCGGGAAACACCATATATTTT
NA NA TRBJ2-1 TRBV4-3 CASSQDQRVPNEQFF TGCGCCAGCAGCCAAGACCAGCGGGTACCCAATGAGCAGTTCTTC
NA NA TRBJ1-6 TRBV30 CAWSSERQGFSPLHF TGTGCCTGGAGTTCCGAGAGGCAGGGGTTTTCACCCCTCCACTTT
NA NA TRBJ2-5 TRBV29-1 CSARQVITETQYF TGCAGCGCCCGACAGGTGATAACGGAGACCCAGTACTTC
NA TRBD1 TRBJ2-3 TRBV7-3 CASSLGRGMGDTQYF TGTGCCAGCAGCTTAGGCAGGGGGATGGGAGATACGCAGTATTTT
few TRBD1 TRBJ1-1 TRBV6-5 CASSGQGNTEAFF TGTGCCAGCAGTGGACAGGGGAACACTGAAGCTTTCTTT
NA NA TRBJ1-6 TRBV5-1 CASSLSPLRGDSPLHF TGCGCCAGCAGCTTGTCACCACTACGGGGTGATTCACCCCTCCACTTT
NA NA TRBJ1-1 TRBV28 CASTVLGEAFF TGTGCCAGCACCGTTCTTGGTGAAGCTTTCTTT
NA NA TRBJ1-1 TRBV12-1 CASSGGVTGANTEAFF TGTGCCAGCAGCGGGGGGGTGACAGGGGCAAACACTGAAGCTTTCTTT
NA TRBD2 TRBJ2-3 TRBV11-3 CASSSGLASDTQYF TGTGCCAGCAGCTCAGGACTAGCTTCAGATACGCAGTATTTT
few TRBD1 TRBJ1-1 TRBV30 CASLPQDRGLRTEAFF TGTGCCTCATTACCTCAGGACAGGGGATTACGGACTGAAGCTTTCTTT
NA NA TRBJ2-1 TRBV18 CASSPPQGFAGFSYNEQFF TGTGCCAGCTCACCACCCCAAGGGTTTGCGGGATTCTCCTACAATGAGCAGTTCTTC
NA NA TRBJ2-6 TRBV21-1 CASSKEGGNGANVLTF TGTGCCAGCAGCAAAGAGGGAGGTAACGGGGCCAACGTCCTGACTTTC
NA TRBD1 TRBJ1-6 TRBV5-1 CASSLSGGTDSPLHF TGCGCCAGCAGCTTGTCAGGGGGCACGGATTCACCCCTCCACTTT
NA NA TRBJ2-7 TRBV2 CASKDPPHEQYF TGTGCCAGCAAAGACCCACCCCACGAGCAGTACTTC